The 19 T cell receptor beta chains listed next were all sequenced from one sample in a study of blood T cell repertoires in COVID-19. TCRdb keeps only in-frame clones here, not all; method: immunoSEQ multiplex PCR. The sample shows over 80,000 clones, about four fifths of them seen only once. Sequencing was done on a sample of peripheral blood. These receptors were collected from a woman older than 75 with active or convalescent COVID-19.

This chain connects TRBV2 to TRBJ1-5; 7 bases are a match to TRBD1. The germline V gene encodes CDR1 SNHLY and CDR2 FYNNEI. With V trimmed by 5 bases and J by 6 bases, 7 bases remained unmatched. This CDR3 has 14 residues. The CDR3 nucleotides are TGTGCCAGCAGTCCAGACGACAGGGCTCAGCCCCAGCATTTT. It translates to CASSPDDRAQPQHF.

The CDR3 loop is CSASSPQYEQYF. The CDR3 nucleotides read TGCAGTGCTAGTTCCCCTCAGTACGAGCAGTACTTC. The chain has TRBV20-1 and TRBJ2-7; D unresolved. The CDR3 contains 12 residues. The V gene lost 3 bases and the J gene lost 4 bases, with 10 bases spanning the gap. The germline V gene has CDR1 DFQATT and CDR2 SNEGSKA (reference sequence).

This clone has ten or more counts. The gene calls are TRBV4-1 and TRBJ1-4; 8 nucleotides align to TRBD1. The CDR3 contains 16 residues. Germline V gives CDR1 MGHRA, CDR2 YSYEKL. The trim removed 4 bases at V and 6 bases at J, leaving 10 bases unmatched. Written as DNA, the CDR3 is TGCGCCAGCAGCCTCAGGGGGCTGGCCGAGGATGAAAAACTGTTTTTT. Translation gives CASSLRGLAEDEKLFF.

This clone was detected once. J is TRBJ2-5 and V is TRBV4-2; 11 nucleotides align to TRBD1. Trimming cost V 4 bases and J 5 bases; bases outside gene matches: 9. The CDR3 runs to 16 residues. Per the germline V gene, CDR1 is LGHNA and CDR2 is YNFKEQ. CDR3 sequence: CASSLPGQGARETQYF. CDR3 sequence (DNA): TGTGCCAGCAGCCTCCCCGGACAGGGGGCTCGGGAGACCCAGTACTTC.

This chain joins TRBV10-3 and TRBJ1-2; unclear D gene. The ends were cut back, 3 bases at V and 4 bases at J, with 12 bases in the middle. CDR3 length: 14 amino acids. Germline assignment: CDR1 ENHRY and CDR2 SYGVKD. CDR3 in amino acids: CAISEIGLIYGYTF. The CDR3 DNA is TGTGCCATCAGTGAAATAGGACTGATCTATGGCTACACCTTC.

This rearrangement joins TRBV19 to TRBJ2-7, with 8 bases fitting TRBD1. After removal of 5 bases from V and 3 bases from J, the junction contained 9 bases not matched to a gene. Germline assignment: CDR1 LNHDA and CDR2 SQIVND (reference sequence). This CDR3 contains 15 residues. In nucleotides, the CDR3 is TGTGCCAGTAGTGGGTTAGACAGGGGCCTCTACGAGCAGTACTTC. Translated: CASSGLDRGLYEQYF.

The CDR3 DNA reads as TGTGCCAGAACCGTGGGACAGGGGTTCAGCAGGGAGCTGTTTTTT. Translation: CARTVGQGFSRELFF. V and J are TRBV5-3 and TRBJ2-2; TRBD1 aligns across 10 bases. TRBV5-3 carries the ORF label, with uncertain function. The J segment lost 9 bases and the V segment lost 6 bases, leaving 11 bases of the junction unmatched. The CDR3 length is 15 residues.

The chain links TRBV11-2 to TRBJ1-2; D is possibly TRBD1 (6 bases). CDR3 length: 13 residues. From germline, CDR1 is SGHAT and CDR2 FQNNGV. V lost 0 bases and J 8 bases, leaving 10 bases between the germline ends. The CDR3 loop is CASSLEPGEGYTF. The CDR3 coding sequence is TGTGCCAGCAGCTTAGAACCAGGGGAGGGCTACACCTTC. Full variable domain (missing parts from reference TRBV11-2 and TRBJ1-2): EAGVAQSPRYKIIEKRQSVAFWCNPISGHATLYWYQQILGQGPKLLIQFQNNGVVDDSQLPKDRFSAERLKGVDSTLKIQPAKLEDSAVYLCASSLEPGEGYTFGSGTRLTVV.

The chain has TRBV7-6 and TRBJ2-7, with 11 bases fitting TRBD2. The CDR3 is 14 residues long. V lost 3 bases, J lost 5 bases, and 3 bases stayed unmatched. CDR1 is SGHVS, CDR2 FNYEAQ, per germline. The CDR3 region has the DNA TGTGCCAGCAGCTTGACGACTAGCGGGAACGAGCAGTACTTC. Translation: CASSLTTSGNEQYF.

This chain links TRBV19 with TRBJ2-2; 9 bases match TRBD1. The CDR3 sequence is 14 residues long. V was pared by 10 bases and J by 5 bases, with 8 bases of the junction left unmatched. CDR1 and CDR2 from the germline V gene are LNHDA and SQIVND (reference sequence). The CDR3: CATSDRGRTGELFF. The CDR3 nucleotides are TGTGCCACTTCGGACAGGGGTCGGACCGGGGAGCTGTTTTTT.

The CDR3 reads CASSITAESYNEQFF. The CDR3 DNA reads as TGTGCCAGTAGTATTACAGCCGAATCCTACAATGAGCAGTTCTTC. This rearrangement joins TRBV19 to TRBJ2-1; D not resolved. V lost 3 bases and J lost 1, with 10 bases in between. CDR1 is LNHDA, CDR2 SQIVND, per germline (reference sequence). This CDR3 spans 15 amino acids.

The chain combines TRBV5-1 with TRBJ2-1; possibly TRBD2 for D (5 bases). V was clipped by 0 bases and J by 5 bases, with 9 bases between them. Germline V gene data show CDR1 as SGHRS and CDR2 as YFSETQ. The CDR3 has 14 residues. Here the CDR3 DNA reads TGCGCCAGCAGCTTGGGGTTCGGGGACAATGAGCAGTTCTTC. Its translation is CASSLGFGDNEQFF.

The chain is built from TRBV19 and TRBJ1-5; D call uncertain. The germline V and J ends were trimmed by 3 bases and 3 bases, with 9 bases remaining between them. From germline, CDR1 is LNHDA and CDR2 SQIVND (reference sequence). The CDR3 sequence is 14 residues long. The DNA for the CDR3 is TGTGCCAGTAGTATCGGGGAGTTCAATCAGCCCCAGCATTTT. As protein: CASSIGEFNQPQHF.

The chain recombines TRBV18 with TRBJ2-7, with 9 bases identical to TRBD1. The CDR3 sequence is 15 residues long. Germline values: CDR1 KGHSH, CDR2 LQKENI. Trimming at V came to 0 bases and at J to 5 bases, leaving 5 bases not matched to a gene. The CDR3 here is CASSPPRDRAHEQYF. The DNA of the CDR3 is TGTGCCAGCTCACCACCTAGGGACAGGGCCCACGAGCAGTACTTC.

The chain recombines TRBV18 with TRBJ2-2; possible D gene TRBD2, 5 bases. This CDR3 is built from 17 residues. V lost 2 bases and J lost 2, with 15 bases in between. Germline loops: CDR1 KGHSH, CDR2 LQKENI. The CDR3 sequence is CASSPYTGSLNTGELFF. Written as DNA, the CDR3 is TGTGCCAGCTCACCATACACGGGGTCCCTAAACACCGGGGAGCTGTTTTTT. Together with reference TRBV18 and TRBJ2-2, the CDR3 gives the full variable domain: NAGVMQNPRHLVRRRGQEARLRCSPMKGHSHVYWYRQLPEEGLKFMVYLQKENIIDESGMPKERFSAEFPKEGPSILRIQQVVRGDSAAYFCASSPYTGSLNTGELFFGEGSRLTVL.

The rearrangement links TRBV5-4 to TRBJ2-6, with unresolved D. V lost 1 base and J lost 0, with 8 bases in between. The germline V gene encodes CDR1 SGHNT and CDR2 YYREEE (reference sequence). The CDR3 covers 16 residues. Here the CDR3 DNA reads TGTGCCAGCAGCTTGTGGGCAGTCTCTGGGGCCAACGTCCTGACTTTC. Translated: CASSLWAVSGANVLTF.

The chain uses TRBV18 and TRBJ1-2; D not certain. Germline CDR1 KGHSH, CDR2 LQKENI. The CDR3 sequence is 13 residues long. V lost 2 bases, J lost 2 bases, and 6 bases lay in between. The CDR3 reads CASSPDENYGYTF. In DNA form, the CDR3 reads TGTGCCAGCTCACCAGATGAGAACTATGGCTACACCTTC. Using reference TRBV18 and TRBJ1-2 for the parts outside the CDR3, the full variable domain is NAGVMQNPRHLVRRRGQEARLRCSPMKGHSHVYWYRQLPEEGLKFMVYLQKENIIDESGMPKERFSAEFPKEGPSILRIQQVVRGDSAAYFCASSPDENYGYTFGSGTRLTVV.

CDR3 sequence reads: CATSGTGTETQYF. The CDR3 nucleotides are TGTGCCACCAGCGGGACAGGTACGGAGACCCAGTACTTC. This chain joins TRBV24-1 and TRBJ2-5; 8 nucleotides line up with TRBD1. The CDR3 sequence is 13 residues long. The germline V gene has CDR1 KGHDR and CDR2 SFDVKD. Trimming cost V 7 bases and J 5 bases; bases outside gene matches: 5.

The chain employs TRBV7-9 and TRBJ1-4, with a weak D call TRBD1 (6 bases). Germline CDR1 SEHNR, CDR2 FQNEAQ (reference sequence). Trimming removed 7 bases from V and 8 bases from J, with 20 bases in between. This CDR3 is built from 15 residues. CDR3 loop: CASTGGVYLGEKLFF. CDR3 in DNA: TGTGCCAGCACCGGGGGCGTATATTTAGGAGAAAAACTGTTTTTT.